The present entry profiles one T cell receptor beta chain with its context. Its specificity is unknown. The data derive from a study of OX40 agonist ivuxolimab in advanced cancers. Study-level points and caveats: Expanded clones tended on average to be more numerous among CD8+ T cells than CD4+. Expanded peripheral T cell antigen specificity was not determined.

Generated by immunoSEQ multiplex PCR, the TCRdb table keeps only in-frame clones and is missing some. The table records about 110,000 clones, about 92% of them present only once. V lost 3 bases, J lost 2 bases, and 11 bases lay in between. CDR1 and CDR2 from the germline V gene are SGHTA and FQGNSA. CDR3 size: 14 residues. At cycle 4 day 1, cycle 7 day 1, and baseline, blood was sampled. The sequenced sample was CD4+ or CD8+ T cells sorted from blood, obtained in a trial of the OX40 agonist ivuxolimab. The V gene is TRBV7-2, the J gene TRBJ2-7; D may be TRBD1 (6 bases). The clonotype originates from an adult with an advanced solid tumor such as melanoma, head and neck, liver or kidney cancer. The CDR3, as DNA: TGTGCCAGCAGCTTCATGGACAGCGCCTACGAGCAGTACTTC. Translation: CASSFMDSAYEQYF.